A selection of T cell receptor beta chains follows, all from one sample in a study of T cells in Graves' hyperthyroidism and ophthalmopathy. TCRdb passed the multiplex PCR reads through MiXCR, listing each CDR3 protein once. There are a few hundred thousand distinct CDR3 sequences in the sample; 40% to 55% occur only once, and around 7.7% lies in the top ten. What was sequenced was peripheral blood or thyroid tissue (not recorded which). These receptors originate from a woman between 18 and 29 years old with Graves' hyperthyroidism. The conserved cysteine and the conserved F or W are not part of the CDR3 here.

>TRBV29-1
SSLVENTEAF
>TRBV24-1
ATSDLMGYEQY
>TRBV20-1
SARTSGNQETQY
>TRBV12-3/TRBV12-4
ASSAGRGHNSGANVLT
>TRBV10-3
AISARTSVAF
>TRBV6-5
ASILAGGNGYT
>TRBV7-3
ASSLEREETQY
>TRBV7-2
ASSSRLADGELF
>TRBV11-3
ASSPGGISYGYT
>TRBV11-2
ASSPWLWGAYQETQY
>TRBV7-9
ASSRERSGEKLF
>TRBV7-3
ASSLKGGQGDGYT
>TRBV6-6
ASSGQGDSPLH
>TRBV7-8
ASGDRSGHYGYT
>TRBV10-3
AISDFAGVGNTIY
>TRBV15
ATSRGGGSAGELF
>TRBV12-3/TRBV12-4
ASSLGVEETQY
>TRBV29-1
SVVLAGGPGYEQY
>TRBV7-2
ASSLAPAANTGELF
>TRBV24-1
ATNDSSGTGAYEQY
>TRBV4-1
ASSQVPTEAF
>TRBV6-4
ASTPGQGFFGYT
>TRBV6-1
ASVGGQGAYEQY
>TRBV7-2
ATLADSYEQY
>TRBV27
ASSLGVGYT
>TRBV7-9
ASSSTYRETQY
>TRBV15
ATSTGSSGANVLT
>TRBV7-9
ASSLGGQGIYNEQF
>TRBV7-9
ASGLAPPGGLGYT
>TRBV6-1
ASSPQTGISGNTIY
>TRBV5-6
ASSFRVGYT
>TRBV20-1
SARGDTSRHTGISYEQY
>TRBV5-1
ASSAGVEQF
>TRBV2
ASSVELAGGVREQF
>TRBV15
ATSGIGETQY
>TRBV20-1
SARTPGQERKFEKLF
>TRBV5-8
ASSLGAGPPSYEQY
>TRBV5-1
ASSLIALAGGTGELF
>TRBV5-1
ASSSTGKNQPQH
>TRBV2
ASATGQQETQY
>TRBV19
ASSLGLVGYEQY
>TRBV12-3/TRBV12-4
ASSSSGTDGYT
>TRBV19
ASSAGLAGETQY
>TRBV5-1
AGRHTGYSNQPQH
>TRBV19
ASSREGGTGYT
>TRBV7-9
ASSSGGIWPQH
>TRBV7-6
ASSLSPGLSTGELF
>TRBV29-1
SVEGFQETQY
>TRBV5-6
ASSLVATSGIEQY
>TRBV7-2
ASLPST
>TRBV7-9
ASSSMLLGLTGELF
>TRBV7-8
ASSLAGTEINYGYT
>TRBV5-1
ASSLESSYEQY
>TRBV29-1
SLSGLAGTYEQY
>TRBV24-1
ATSDPGDLGEKLF
>TRBV6-5
ASSLTGSRDQY
>TRBV2
ASRDRVNTEAF
>TRBV20-1
SVRGVGSGTPYEQY
>TRBV7-9
ASSSHRRGWPVNTEAF
>TRBV11-2
ASSQTSGRASTGELF